This paragraph covers one T cell receptor (beta chain) sequence. J gave up 4 bases and V 5 bases, and 7 bases lay outside the gene matches. CDR1 is MDHEN, CDR2 SYDVKM, per germline. The CDR3 length is 15 residues. Each CDR3 protein is one row after TCRdb ran MiXCR on the reads. Of around 260,000 distinct CDR3 sequences listed, roughly 26% are singletons. This specimen comes from a study of T cell repertoires in cytomegalovirus infection. The chain joins TRBV28 to TRBJ2-5; 10 bases agree with TRBD2. This TCR came from a human donor in good health (CMV status not recorded). Some clones in this sample may be carry-over from other donors' samples. The sequenced material came from PBMCs. The CDR3 here is CASSPQRGGRETQYF. DNA for the CDR3: TGTGCCAGCAGTCCCCAGCGGGGGGGCCGAGAGACCCAGTACTTC.